This T cell receptor (beta chain) is from a study of blood T cells in healthy people across ages. The study's findings and limits: Relative to aged donors, long-lived donors carried more naive CD4+ cells and displayed higher diversity. Because donor CMV status was unknown, expanded clonotype changes were possibly confounded.

With a J-beta primer mix and a sample-barcoded 5' primer, a second PCR ran about 7 to 12 cycles. Every cDNA molecule carried a tag from a template-switch adaptor bearing 12 random nucleotides. TCRdb used MiXCR to reprocess the 5' RACE reads, holding one entry per CDR3 protein. The profile covers 550,000 to 700,000 distinct CDR3 sequences, with about 25% appearing a single time and under 20% taken by the ten largest. At least ten counts were recorded for this clonotype. What it binds is unknown. The CDR3 has 12 residues. Germline CDR1 is MNHEY and CDR2 is SVGEGT. Trimming left V 10 bases short and J 5 bases short, with 14 bases between. Total RNA extracted from each sample amounted to at least 6 micrograms.

The chain employs TRBV6-2 or TRBV6-3 and TRBJ2-5, with D tentatively TRBD2 (5 bases). The clonotype originates from a woman aged 70-85 years in good health. Sequenced: blood. The DNA of the CDR3 is TGTGCCACCGGACTCCAGAGGGAGACCCAGTACTTC. This encodes CATGLQRETQYF.